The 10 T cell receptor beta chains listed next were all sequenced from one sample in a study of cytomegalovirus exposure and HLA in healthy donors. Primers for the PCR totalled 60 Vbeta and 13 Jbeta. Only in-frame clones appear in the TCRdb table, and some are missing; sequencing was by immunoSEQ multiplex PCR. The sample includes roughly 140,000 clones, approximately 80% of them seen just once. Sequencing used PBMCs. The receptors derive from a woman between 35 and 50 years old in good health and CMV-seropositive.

The CDR3 loop reads CASRDQGRGSAQHF. Here the CDR3 DNA reads TGCGCCAGCAGAGATCAAGGCAGGGGTTCGGCCCAGCATTTT. The rearrangement joins TRBV23-1 to TRBJ1-5, with D maybe TRBD1 (6 bases). Being an ORF, TRBV23-1 has a function that is uncertain. The CDR3 totals 14 residues. V was shortened by 6 bases and J by 11 bases, with 20 bases between the two germline ends.

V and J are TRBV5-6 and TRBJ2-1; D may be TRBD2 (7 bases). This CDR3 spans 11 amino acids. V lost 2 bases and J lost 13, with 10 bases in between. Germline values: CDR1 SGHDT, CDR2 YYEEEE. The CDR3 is CASSLTGGQFF. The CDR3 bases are TGTGCCAGCAGCTTAACGGGGGGCCAGTTCTTC. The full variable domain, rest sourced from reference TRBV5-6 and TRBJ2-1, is DAGVTQSPTHLIKTRGQQVTLRCSPKSGHDTVSWYQQALGQGPQFIFQYYEEEERQRGNFPDRFSGHQFPNYSSELNVNALLLGDSALYLCASSLTGGQFFGPGTRLTVL.

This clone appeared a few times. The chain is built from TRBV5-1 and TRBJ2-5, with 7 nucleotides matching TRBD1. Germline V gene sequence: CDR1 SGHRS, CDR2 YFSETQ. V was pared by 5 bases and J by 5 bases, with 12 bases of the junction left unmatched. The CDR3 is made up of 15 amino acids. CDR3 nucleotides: TGCGCCAGCAGTTCTACCGGACAGGCTAGGGAGACCCAGTACTTC. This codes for CASSSTGQARETQYF. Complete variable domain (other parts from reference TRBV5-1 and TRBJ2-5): KAGVTQTPRYLIKTRGQQVTLSCSPISGHRSVSWYQQTPGQGLQFLFEYFSETQRNKGNFPGRFSGRQFSNSRSEMNVSTLELGDSALYLCASSSTGQARETQYFGPGTRLLVL.

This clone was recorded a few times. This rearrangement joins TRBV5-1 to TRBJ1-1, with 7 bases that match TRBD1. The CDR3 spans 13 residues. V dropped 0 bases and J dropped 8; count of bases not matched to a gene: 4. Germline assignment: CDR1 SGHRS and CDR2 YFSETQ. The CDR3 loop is CASSLGQGGEAFF. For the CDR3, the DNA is TGCGCCAGCAGCTTGGGACAGGGTGGAGAAGCTTTCTTT.

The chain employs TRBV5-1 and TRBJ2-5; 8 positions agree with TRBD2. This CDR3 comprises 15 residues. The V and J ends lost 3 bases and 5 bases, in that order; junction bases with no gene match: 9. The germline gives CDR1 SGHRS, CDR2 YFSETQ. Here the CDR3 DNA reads TGCGCCAGCAGCTACTTAAGCGGGAGAGAGGAGACCCAGTACTTC. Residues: CASSYLSGREETQYF.

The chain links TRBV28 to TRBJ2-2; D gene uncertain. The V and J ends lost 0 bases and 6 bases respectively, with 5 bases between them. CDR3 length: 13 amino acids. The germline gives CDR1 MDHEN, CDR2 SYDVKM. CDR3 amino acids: CASSLWGSGELFF. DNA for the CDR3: TGTGCCAGCAGTTTATGGGGCTCCGGGGAGCTGTTTTTT.

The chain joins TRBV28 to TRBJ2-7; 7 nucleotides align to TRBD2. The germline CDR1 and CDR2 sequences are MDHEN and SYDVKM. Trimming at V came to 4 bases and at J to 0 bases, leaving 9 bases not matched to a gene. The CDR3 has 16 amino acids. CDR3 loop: CASSSLGLSSSYEQYF. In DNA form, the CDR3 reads TGTGCCAGCAGTTCCCTGGGACTATCCAGCTCCTACGAGCAGTACTTC.

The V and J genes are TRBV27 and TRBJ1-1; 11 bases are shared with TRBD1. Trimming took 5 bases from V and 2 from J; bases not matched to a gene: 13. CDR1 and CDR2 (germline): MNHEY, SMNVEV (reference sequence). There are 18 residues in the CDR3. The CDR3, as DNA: TGTGCCAGCAGTCCCGGACAGGGGGCAAGAAGATTCAACACTGAAGCTTTCTTT. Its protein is CASSPGQGARRFNTEAFF.

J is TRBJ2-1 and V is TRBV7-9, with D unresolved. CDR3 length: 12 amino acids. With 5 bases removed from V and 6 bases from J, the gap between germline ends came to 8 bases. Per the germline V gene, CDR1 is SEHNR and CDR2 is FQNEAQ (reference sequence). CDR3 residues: CASSPNGNEQFF. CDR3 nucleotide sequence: TGTGCCAGCAGCCCGAACGGCAATGAGCAGTTCTTC.

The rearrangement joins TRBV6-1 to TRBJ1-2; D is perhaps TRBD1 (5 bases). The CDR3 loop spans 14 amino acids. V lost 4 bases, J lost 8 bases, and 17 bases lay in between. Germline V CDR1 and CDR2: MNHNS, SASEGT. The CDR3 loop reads CASSGNGGGSGYTF. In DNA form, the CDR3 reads TGTGCCAGCAGTGGTAATGGGGGGGGGAGCGGCTACACCTTC.